Listed below are T cell receptor beta chains from one sample, sequenced in a study of Ad26.COV2.S vaccination and SARS-CoV-2 variants. Sequenced by immunoSEQ multiplex PCR; TCRdb stores in-frame clones only, minus some. This sample has some 350,000 clones; about 90% occur once, and the top ten carry under 4%. Specimen: peripheral blood, collected after recovery from COVID-19. These receptors came from a human donor who had recovered from COVID-19. Each CDR3 is given with its conserved first and last residue. Each record gives: J gene, D gene, clone size, V gene, CDR3 protein, CDR3 DNA. D genes are given only for firm matches. A clone size is listed for some rows: how often the clone was seen (once, few, many), or a class if it is expanded.

>TRBJ2-2|NA|few|TRBV4-2
CASSQGSGPGELFF
TGTGCCAGCAGCCAAGGCAGCGGGCCCGGGGAGCTGTTTTTT
>TRBJ1-2|NA|NA|TRBV18
CASSPGQNYGYTF
TGTGCCAGCTCACCAGGACAGAACTATGGCTACACCTTC
>TRBJ2-5|NA|NA|TRBV10-3
CAISEQGGETQYF
TGTGCCATCAGTGAACAGGGCGGAGAGACCCAGTACTTC
>TRBJ2-1|TRBD1|NA|TRBV2
CASRELHGTGDYNEQFF
TGTGCCAGCAGAGAGCTTCATGGGACAGGGGACTACAATGAGCAGTTCTTC
>TRBJ2-2|TRBD2|NA|TRBV7-9
CASSLGGLAGELFF
TGTGCCAGCAGCTTAGGGGGACTAGCCGGGGAGCTGTTTTTT
>TRBJ2-1|TRBD2|NA|TRBV6-5
CASRRSGGLNNEQFF
TGTGCCAGCAGGCGAAGCGGGGGGCTCAACAATGAGCAGTTCTTC
>TRBJ1-6|NA|NA|TRBV7-6
CASSASEAAVSYNSPLHF
TGTGCCAGCAGCGCCTCGGAGGCGGCCGTCTCCTATAATTCACCCCTCCACTTT
>TRBJ2-5|TRBD2|NA|TRBV5-1
CASSFTSGGAWLETQYF
TGCGCCAGCAGCTTCACTAGCGGGGGGGCCTGGCTGGAGACCCAGTACTTC
>TRBJ1-1|TRBD1|NA|TRBV5-1
CASRRGQGNTEAFF
TGCGCCAGCAGACGAGGACAGGGAAATACTGAAGCTTTCTTT
>TRBJ2-7|NA|NA|TRBV4-3
CASSPGRAYEQYF
TGCGCCAGCAGCCCGGGGAGAGCCTACGAGCAGTACTTC
>TRBJ1-1|TRBD1|NA|TRBV5-1
CASSPKAGQGRFSWTEAFF
TGCGCCAGCAGCCCGAAAGCGGGACAGGGGAGGTTTAGTTGGACTGAAGCTTTCTTT
>TRBJ2-5|TRBD2|NA|TRBV28
CASSLTSGSQETQYF
TGTGCCAGCAGTTTAACTAGCGGCTCCCAAGAGACCCAGTACTTC
>TRBJ2-5|NA|NA|TRBV5-1
CATKPGRVQETQYF
TGCGCCACCAAGCCAGGGCGCGTGCAAGAGACCCAGTACTTC
>TRBJ2-3|TRBD2|NA|TRBV7-3
CASSFTSGGPDTQYF
TGTGCCAGCAGCTTCACTAGCGGGGGCCCCGATACGCAGTATTTT
>TRBJ1-1|NA|NA|TRBV7-2
CASSLIRVAETEAFF
TGTGCCAGCAGCTTAATCAGGGTCGCGGAGACTGAAGCTTTCTTT